Below are 28 T cell receptor beta chains sequenced from a single sample in a study of shared clonotypes between healthy human individuals. Terminally differentiated effector memory CD45RA+ cells were excluded from the naive CD8 cells, which were CD45RO-negative and positively selected for CCR7. Profiled with immunoSEQ multiplex PCR; TCRdb holds only in-frame clones, not every one. This sample has millions of clones; about 92% occur once, and the top ten carry about 1.5%. Sequencing was performed on naive CD8+ T cells from PBMCs. Source of these receptors: a young man in good health. Some clones in this sample may be carry-over from other donors' samples.

The chain has TRBV5-5 and TRBJ1-5; D may be TRBD1 (5 bases). The CDR3 has 16 residues. Per the germline V gene, CDR1 is SGHKS and CDR2 is YYEKEE (reference sequence). V lost 5 bases, J lost 1 base, and 16 bases lay in between. The CDR3 loop is CASSQKAGRSNQPQHF. The CDR3 bases are TGTGCCAGCAGTCAGAAGGCAGGGAGGAGCAATCAGCCCCAGCATTTT.

The V call is TRBV7-8, the J call TRBJ2-2; D not resolved. The CDR3 sequence is 15 residues long. V was trimmed by 1 base and J by 7 bases, leaving 13 bases between them. CDR1 is SGHVS and CDR2 is FQNEAQ in the germline V gene. The CDR3 spells CASSLVGSHGGELFF. The CDR3 DNA follows: TGTGCCAGCAGCTTAGTGGGCAGCCATGGCGGGGAGCTGTTTTTT. The complete variable domain, with remaining parts taken from reference TRBV7-8 and TRBJ2-2, reads GAGVSQSPRYKVAKRGQDVALRCDPISGHVSLFWYQQALGQGPEFLTYFQNEAQLDKSGLPSDRFFAERPEGSVSTLKIQRTQQEDSAVYLCASSLVGSHGGELFFGEGSRLTVL.

The chain carries TRBV9 and TRBJ2-7; TRBD1 agrees at 11 bases. From germline, CDR1 is SGDLS and CDR2 YYNGEE. The CDR3 has 13 residues. The J segment lost 8 bases and the V segment lost 4 bases, leaving 5 bases of the junction unmatched. CDR3: CASSPGTGGKQYF. CDR3 DNA: TGTGCCAGCAGCCCCGGGACAGGGGGTAAGCAGTACTTC.

This chain connects TRBV4-3 to TRBJ2-7; D may correspond to TRBD1 or TRBD2 (5 bases each). The CDR3 is made up of 14 amino acids. CDR1 LGHNA and CDR2 YSLEER come from the germline V gene. Trimming stripped 4 bases from V and 4 bases from J, with 14 bases between. The CDR3 loop reads CASSPRGRPYEQYF. The CDR3, as DNA: TGCGCCAGCAGCCCTCGGGGACGGCCTTACGAGCAGTACTTC.

V gene TRBV5-1 combines with J gene TRBJ2-3; D unclear. Germline CDR1 SGHRS, CDR2 YFSETQ. Trimming removed 0 bases from V and 2 bases from J, with 13 bases in between. CDR3 length: 16 residues. CDR3 residues: CASSLVGAGITDTQYF. In DNA, the CDR3 is TGCGCCAGCAGCTTGGTTGGCGCTGGCATCACAGATACGCAGTATTTT. Supplemented by reference TRBV5-1 and TRBJ2-3, the full variable domain reads KAGVTQTPRYLIKTRGQQVTLSCSPISGHRSVSWYQQTPGQGLQFLFEYFSETQRNKGNFPGRFSGRQFSNSRSEMNVSTLELGDSALYLCASSLVGAGITDTQYFGPGTRLTVL.

To note about this clone: The same CDR3 also results from other DNA sequences found in this sample. The gene calls are TRBV27 and TRBJ2-1; TRBD2 matches at 9 bases. Per germline, CDR1 MNHEY and CDR2 SMNVEV (reference sequence). CDR3 length: 15 amino acids. After removal of 4 bases from V and 1 base from J, the junction contained 2 bases not matched to a gene. In nucleotides, the CDR3 is TGTGCCAGCAGTTATAGCGGGAGTTCCTACAATGAGCAGTTCTTC. Its protein is CASSYSGSSYNEQFF.

Comment on this clone: Other DNA sequences in the same sample also yield this CDR3. The V call is TRBV27, the J call TRBJ2-7; 7 bases agree with TRBD2. Germline CDR1 and CDR2: MNHEY and SMNVEV (reference sequence). This CDR3 spans 13 amino acids. V dropped 4 bases and J dropped 3; count of bases not matched to a gene: 3. The CDR3 bases are TGTGCCAGCAGTTATGGCGGGAGCTACGAGCAGTACTTC. This codes for CASSYGGSYEQYF.

The chain joins TRBV4-1 to TRBJ2-1, with D unclear. The germline V and J ends were trimmed by 6 bases and 0 bases, with 12 bases remaining between them. Looked up from germline, CDR1 is MGHRA and CDR2 is YSYEKL. The CDR3 runs to 15 residues. In DNA, the CDR3 is TGCGCCAGCAGGACCTACCAAACCTCCTACAATGAGCAGTTCTTC. It is translated as CASRTYQTSYNEQFF.

V gene TRBV6-5 combines with J gene TRBJ1-2, with D possibly TRBD1 on 5 matching bases. Germline V CDR1 and CDR2: MNHEY, SVGAGI. Trimming removed 0 bases from V and 6 bases from J, with 14 bases in between. The CDR3 spans 15 residues. Here the CDR3 reads CASSYSGGPLDGYTF. In DNA, the CDR3 is TGTGCCAGCAGTTACTCGGGGGGACCGCTGGATGGCTACACCTTC.

The genes are TRBV19 and TRBJ1-2; D possibly corresponds to TRBD1 (5 bases). Germline values: CDR1 LNHDA, CDR2 SQIVND (reference sequence). V lost 4 bases and J 0 bases, leaving 24 bases between the germline ends. This CDR3 comprises 19 residues. Here the CDR3 DNA reads TGTGCCAGTAGTAGACAACCGACAGCCGAAGAATTCTCTAACTATGGCTACACCTTC. This gives the protein CASSRQPTAEEFSNYGYTF.

This sequence joins TRBV19 and TRBJ1-1; D not certain. The V gene lost 5 bases and the J gene lost 0 bases, with 10 bases spanning the gap. This CDR3 comprises 14 residues. Germline values: CDR1 LNHDA, CDR2 SQIVND (reference sequence). This CDR3 reads CASSFRQLNTEAFF. The CDR3 DNA sequence: TGTGCCAGTAGTTTTCGGCAACTGAACACTGAAGCTTTCTTT. Using reference TRBV19 and TRBJ1-1 for the parts outside the CDR3, the full variable domain is DGGITQSPKYLFRKEGQNVTLSCEQNLNHDAMYWYRQDPGQGLRLIYYSQIVNDFQKGDIAEGYSVSREKKESFPLTVTSAQKNPTAFYLCASSFRQLNTEAFFGQGTRLTVV.

This sequence joins TRBV6-5 and TRBJ2-7, with 9 bases fitting TRBD2. V shed 0 bases, J shed 2 bases, and the junction held 5 bases outside the gene matches. This CDR3 spans 16 amino acids. Germline V gene sequence: CDR1 MNHEY, CDR2 SVGAGI. DNA of the CDR3: TGTGCCAGCAGTTACTCTAGCGGGAGAATCCCCTACGAGCAGTACTTC. Protein product: CASSYSSGRIPYEQYF.

This clone appeared a single time. The J gene is TRBJ1-2, the V gene TRBV29-1; D is unclear. Germline V gives CDR1 SQVTM, CDR2 ANQGSEA. Trimming removed 7 bases from V and 4 bases from J, with 10 bases in between. This CDR3 comprises 11 residues. As DNA, the CDR3 is TGCAGCGCGGCGGAAACCTATGGCTACACCTTC. It is translated as CSAAETYGYTF.

The chain uses TRBV5-4 and TRBJ1-2; tentatively, D is TRBD1 (5 bases). Trimming removed 9 bases from V and 0 bases from J, with 15 bases in between. CDR3 length: 14 amino acids. CDR1 and CDR2 from the germline V gene are SGHNT and YYREEE (reference sequence). The CDR3 spells CAIRGDRSNYGYTF. In DNA, the CDR3 is TGTGCCATTAGAGGCGACAGATCTAACTATGGCTACACCTTC.

The rearrangement joins TRBV4-3 to TRBJ2-5; TRBD2 agrees at 8 bases. CDR3 size: 18 residues. The germline V gene has CDR1 LGHNA and CDR2 YSLEER. Trimming cost V 0 bases and J 2 bases; bases outside gene matches: 11. CDR3 bases: TGCGCCAGCAGCCAAGATCCCGGGACTAGGTCTGGGCAAGAGACCCAGTACTTC. It is translated as CASSQDPGTRSGQETQYF.

The rearrangement links TRBV9 to TRBJ1-1; no clear D gene. The CDR3 is made up of 15 amino acids. V lost 3 bases, J lost 11 bases, and 23 bases lay in between. Germline CDR1 SGDLS, CDR2 YYNGEE. The CDR3 bases are TGTGCCAGCAGCGCCGTCCTATCCACAGCCGACTCGGCTTTCTTT. Its translation: CASSAVLSTADSAFF.

The rearrangement links TRBV7-9 to TRBJ2-7; a possible D gene is TRBD1 (6 bases). V lost 5 bases, J lost 6 bases, and 14 bases lay in between. This CDR3 spans 13 amino acids. Germline V gene lookup returns CDR1 SEHNR and CDR2 FQNEAQ (reference sequence). The CDR3: CASSPSGQTEQYF. CDR3 nucleotides: TGTGCCAGCAGCCCGAGCGGACAGACCGAGCAGTACTTC.

The V and J genes are TRBV30 and TRBJ1-2; D is possibly TRBD1 (5 bases). Per germline, CDR1 GTSNPN and CDR2 SVGIG (reference sequence). The CDR3 runs to 11 residues. Trimming cost V 5 bases and J 8 bases, with 12 bases left between them. Written as DNA, the CDR3 is TGTGCCTGGCGTAGGACACCCGGCTACACCTTC. Amino acid sequence: CAWRRTPGYTF.

For this clone: Other nucleotide sequences in the sample specify the same CDR3. The V gene is TRBV30, the J gene TRBJ1-1; TRBD1 matches 10 bases. The V gene's germline CDR1 is GTSNPN and CDR2 SVGIG (reference sequence). J gave up 0 bases and V 1 base, and 2 bases lay outside the gene matches. There are 15 residues in the CDR3. The CDR3 bases are TGTGCCTGGAGTGGGGGACAGGGGCTGAACACTGAAGCTTTCTTT. Its translation is CAWSGGQGLNTEAFF.

The rearrangement joins TRBV14 to TRBJ2-6, with D hard to call. Germline V gene data show CDR1 as SGHDN and CDR2 as FVKESK. V was shortened by 1 base and J by 0 bases, with 7 bases between the two germline ends. This CDR3 is 16 amino acids long. CDR3 sequence: CASSQGGRSGANVLTF. As DNA, the CDR3 is TGTGCCAGCAGCCAAGGTGGACGCTCTGGGGCCAACGTCCTGACTTTC.

The chain employs TRBV10-3 and TRBJ2-7, with TRBD1 as a possible D gene (6 bases). This CDR3 has 12 amino acids. Germline CDR1 ENHRY, CDR2 SYGVKD. Between the trimmed V and J ends, which lost 6 bases and 4 bases, there was a span of 10 bases. The CDR3 nucleotides are TGTGCCATCAGGCCACAGGGTTACGAGCAGTACTTC. The encoded protein is CAIRPQGYEQYF.

V usage is TRBV7-9 and J usage is TRBJ2-7; D remains ambiguous. The V gene lost 3 bases and the J gene lost 2 bases, with 11 bases spanning the gap. Germline V lookup: CDR1 SEHNR, CDR2 FQNEAQ (reference sequence). This CDR3 has 14 residues. The chain's CDR3 is CASSFTTDAYEQYF. The DNA for the CDR3 is TGTGCCAGCAGCTTTACGACGGATGCCTACGAGCAGTACTTC.

The chain links TRBV27 to TRBJ1-1; D remains unclear. CDR3 length: 15 amino acids. The V gene's germline CDR1 is MNHEY and CDR2 SMNVEV (reference sequence). V lost 0 bases, J lost 0 bases, and 8 bases lay in between. The CDR3 DNA sequence: TGTGCCAGCAGTTTATCGGAGAACATGAACACTGAAGCTTTCTTT. Protein sequence: CASSLSENMNTEAFF.

This clone was observed once. The chain couples TRBV5-8 to TRBJ1-1, with no clear D. This CDR3 contains 16 residues. Looked up from germline, CDR1 is SGHTS and CDR2 is YDEGEE. V gave up 0 bases and J gave up 1 base, with 13 bases separating them. The CDR3 reads CASSLVLYVTNTEAFF. Here the CDR3 DNA reads TGTGCCAGCAGCTTGGTTCTTTATGTCACGAACACTGAAGCTTTCTTT.

Here the CDR3 reads CASSANRDRSTDTQYF. The CDR3 DNA sequence: TGTGCCAGCAGCGCGAACCGGGACAGGTCCACAGATACGCAGTATTTT. This chain links TRBV9 with TRBJ2-3, with 8 bases that match TRBD1. This CDR3 comprises 16 residues. V shed 3 bases and J 2 bases; nucleotides not matched to a gene: 8. CDR1 is SGDLS and CDR2 is YYNGEE in the germline V gene.

The chain joins TRBV27 to TRBJ2-7; D is possibly TRBD2 (6 bases). This CDR3 has 14 amino acids. V lost 5 bases, J lost 7 bases, and 18 bases lay in between. Germline V gene sequence: CDR1 MNHEY, CDR2 SMNVEV (reference sequence). CDR3 in amino acids: CASSPQQVGGEQYF. The CDR3, as DNA: TGTGCCAGCAGTCCCCAGCAAGTGGGGGGTGAGCAGTACTTC.

The chain joins TRBV5-8 to TRBJ1-5; TRBD1 might be the D (6 bases). This CDR3 contains 19 residues. Per the germline V gene, CDR1 is SGHTS and CDR2 is YDEGEE. Trimming left V 1 base short and J 1 base short, with 21 bases between. CDR3 in DNA: TGTGCCAGCAGCTTGATCGGGGGGCTGGATTCAGACAGCAATCAGCCCCAGCATTTT. It specifies CASSLIGGLDSDSNQPQHF.

The chain joins TRBV28 to TRBJ1-1; no clear D gene. V lost 5 bases to trimming and J lost 6 bases, with 13 bases between them. CDR1 and CDR2 from the germline V gene are MDHEN and SYDVKM. CDR3 length: 13 residues. The CDR3 coding sequence is TGTGCCAGCAGTCCCCCATGGCTTTCTGAAGCTTTCTTT. Translated, it gives CASSPPWLSEAFF. The full variable domain, with the rest looked up from reference TRBV28 and TRBJ1-1, is DVKVTQSSRYLVKRTGEKVFLECVQDMDHENMFWYRQDPGLGLRLIYFSYDVKMKEKGDIPEGYSVSREKKERFSLILESASTNQTSMYLCASSPPWLSEAFFGQGTRLTVV.